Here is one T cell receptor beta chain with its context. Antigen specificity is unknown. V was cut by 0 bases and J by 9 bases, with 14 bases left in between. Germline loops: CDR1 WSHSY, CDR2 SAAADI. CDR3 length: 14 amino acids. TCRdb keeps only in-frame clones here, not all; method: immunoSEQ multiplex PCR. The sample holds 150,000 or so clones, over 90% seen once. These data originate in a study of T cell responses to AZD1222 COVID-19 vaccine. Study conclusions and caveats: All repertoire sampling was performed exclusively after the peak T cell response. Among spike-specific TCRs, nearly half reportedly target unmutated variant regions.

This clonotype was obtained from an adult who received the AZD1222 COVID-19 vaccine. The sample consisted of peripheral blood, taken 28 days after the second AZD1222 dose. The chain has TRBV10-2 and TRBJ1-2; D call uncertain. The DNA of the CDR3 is TGCGCCAGCAGTGAGTCGAATACTGCCGAGAGCTACACCTTC. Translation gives CASSESNTAESYTF.